What follows are 7 T cell receptor beta chains derived from one specimen sequenced in a study of cytotoxic CD8 clonotypes in ibrutinib-treated CLL. Data came from immunoSEQ multiplex PCR; TCRdb stores just in-frame clones and leaves some out. This table has 29,000 or so clones, about 80% appearing once. The source material was PBMCs, sampled after 36 months of ibrutinib treatment. The receptor source for this set is a human donor with chronic lymphocytic leukemia.

J is TRBJ2-6 and V is TRBV5-1; D may correspond to TRBD1 or TRBD2 (6 bases each). V lost 6 bases and J 4 bases, leaving 17 bases between the germline ends. Germline lookup yields CDR1 SGHRS and CDR2 YFSETQ. CDR3 length equals 16 residues. Here the CDR3 reads CASTTGGGHGANVLTF. The CDR3 nucleotides are TGCGCCAGCACCACTGGAGGGGGGCACGGGGCCAACGTCCTGACTTTC.

The chain combines TRBV5-4 with TRBJ1-5; D not certain. The germline V gene has CDR1 SGHNT and CDR2 YYREEE (reference sequence). This CDR3 comprises 13 residues. Deletions cut 0 bases from V and 5 bases from J, with 6 bases between. The CDR3 is CASSLDGDQPQHF. Written as DNA, the CDR3 is TGTGCCAGCAGCTTGGATGGTGATCAGCCCCAGCATTTT.

The CDR3 here is CASTTAANYGYTF. As DNA, the CDR3 is TGCGCCAGCACGACCGCGGCTAACTATGGCTACACCTTC. V is TRBV5-1 and J is TRBJ1-2; no reliable D call. The V end lost 6 bases, the J end lost 0 bases, and 9 bases lay between the germline ends. The CDR3 contains 13 residues. Looked up from germline, CDR1 is SGHRS and CDR2 is YFSETQ.

This clone was seen just once. The chain carries TRBV19 and TRBJ1-3; D perhaps matches TRBD1 (5 bases). Trimming stripped 7 bases from V and 4 bases from J, with 14 bases between. Germline loops: CDR1 LNHDA, CDR2 SQIVND (reference sequence). This CDR3 is built from 14 residues. The DNA for the CDR3 is TGTGCCAGTACCACTTGGGGGTTCGGAAACACCATATATTTT. It translates to CASTTWGFGNTIYF.

V and J are TRBV6-5 and TRBJ2-3; D ambiguous. The CDR3 is 15 residues long. The germline V and J ends were trimmed by 1 base and 2 bases, with 10 bases remaining between them. Germline V lookup: CDR1 MNHEY, CDR2 SVGAGI. CDR3 coding DNA: TGTGCCAGCAGTTACTATTTTGACAACACAGATACGCAGTATTTT. As protein: CASSYYFDNTDTQYF.

This clone was picked up a small number of times. J is TRBJ2-3 and V is TRBV5-1; D is unclear. From germline, CDR1 is SGHRS and CDR2 YFSETQ. V lost 6 bases and J 4 bases, leaving 9 bases between the germline ends. The CDR3 runs 12 residues. CDR3 loop: CASTVGSDTQYF. The CDR3 nucleotides are TGCGCCAGCACAGTAGGGTCAGATACGCAGTATTTT. The full variable domain, rest sourced from reference TRBV5-1 and TRBJ2-3, is KAGVTQTPRYLIKTRGQQVTLSCSPISGHRSVSWYQQTPGQGLQFLFEYFSETQRNKGNFPGRFSGRQFSNSRSEMNVSTLELGDSALYLCASTVGSDTQYFGPGTRLTVL.

The chain employs TRBV6-1 and TRBJ1-2; D is perhaps TRBD1 (5 bases). CDR3 length: 13 amino acids. V lost 9 bases and J lost 8, with 19 bases in between. CDR1 is MNHNS, CDR2 SASEGT, per germline. CDR3 in DNA: TGTGCCAGTGCACCGGTGACTGGGGACGGCTACACCTTC. Translation: CASAPVTGDGYTF.